These T cell receptor beta chains were read from a single sample in a study of blood T cell repertoires in COVID-19. This table comes from immunoSEQ multiplex PCR, and its TCRdb copy is limited to in-frame clones, with some not included. The data hold about 180,000 clones, with around 80% observed a single time. What was sequenced was peripheral blood. The receptors originated from a woman at least 80 years old with COVID-19, enrolled during active disease. The CDR3 runs from the conserved cysteine through the conserved F or W.

V gene,J gene,CDR3 protein
TRBV9,TRBJ2-3,CASSVEGPDTQYF
TRBV5-4,TRBJ1-1,CASSRNWGSEAFF
TRBV5-5,TRBJ1-4,CASSPGQELNEKLFF
TRBV2,TRBJ2-7,CASSEAPGPYYEQYF
TRBV20-1,TRBJ1-6,CSASRQGGFSPLHF
TRBV28,TRBJ1-1,CATNSFEPGSVAFF
TRBV5-5,TRBJ2-3,CASSPERSRTDTQYF
TRBV7-9,TRBJ1-2,CASSTRGGYGYTF
TRBV5-1,TRBJ2-7,CASSRVPTGANYEQYF
TRBV24-1,TRBJ1-2,CATSPSQGGSYGYTF
TRBV19,TRBJ1-4,CASGGFYGEKLFF
TRBV19,TRBJ2-5,CATSLGLWNSETQYF
TRBV11-3,TRBJ2-1,CASSLASSYNEQFF
TRBV29-1,TRBJ1-2,CSVAKDRGDGYTF
TRBV28,TRBJ2-3,CASSGPGQIPGLEITDTQYF
TRBV7-3,TRBJ2-1,CASSLTFSGYNEQFF
TRBV27,TRBJ2-5,CASSLSGQETQYF
TRBV6-2/TRBV6-3,TRBJ1-5,CASSDRGTEYSNQPQHF
TRBV7-2,TRBJ2-1,CASSLVGTSFSEQFF
TRBV29-1,TRBJ2-1,CSAIAVTYNEQFF